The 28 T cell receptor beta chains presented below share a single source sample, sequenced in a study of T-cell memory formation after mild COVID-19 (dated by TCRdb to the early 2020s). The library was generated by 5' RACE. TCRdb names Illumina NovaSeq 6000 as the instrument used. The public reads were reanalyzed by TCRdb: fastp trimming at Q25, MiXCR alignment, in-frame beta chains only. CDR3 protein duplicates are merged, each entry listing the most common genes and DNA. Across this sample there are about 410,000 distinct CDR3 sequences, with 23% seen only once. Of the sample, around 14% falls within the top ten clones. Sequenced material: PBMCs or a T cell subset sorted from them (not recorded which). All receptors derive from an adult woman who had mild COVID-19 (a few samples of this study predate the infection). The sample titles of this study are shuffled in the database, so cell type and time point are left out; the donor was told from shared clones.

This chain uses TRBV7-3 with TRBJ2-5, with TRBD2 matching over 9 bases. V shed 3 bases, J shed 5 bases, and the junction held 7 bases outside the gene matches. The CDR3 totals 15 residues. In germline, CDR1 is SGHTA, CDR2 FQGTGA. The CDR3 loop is CASSFNAGGFETQYF. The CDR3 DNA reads TGTGCCAGCAGCTTTAATGCGGGGGGGTTTGAGACCCAGTACTTC.

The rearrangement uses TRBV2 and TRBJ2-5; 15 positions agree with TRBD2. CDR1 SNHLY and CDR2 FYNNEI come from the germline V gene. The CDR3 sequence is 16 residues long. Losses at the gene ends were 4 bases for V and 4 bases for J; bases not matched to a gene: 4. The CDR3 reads CASSAGLAGGAETQYF. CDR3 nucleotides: TGTGCCAGCAGTGCGGGACTAGCGGGAGGAGCAGAGACCCAGTACTTC.

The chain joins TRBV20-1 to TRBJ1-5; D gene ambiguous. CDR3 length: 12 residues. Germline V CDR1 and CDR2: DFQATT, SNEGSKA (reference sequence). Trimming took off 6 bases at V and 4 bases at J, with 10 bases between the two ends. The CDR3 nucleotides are TGCAGTGCCTCTGACGGGAATCAGCCCCAGCATTTT. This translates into CSASDGNQPQHF.

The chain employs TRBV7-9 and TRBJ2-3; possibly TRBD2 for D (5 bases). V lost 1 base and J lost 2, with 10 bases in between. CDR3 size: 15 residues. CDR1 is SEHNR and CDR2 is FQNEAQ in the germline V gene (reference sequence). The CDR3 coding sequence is TGTGCCAGCAGCTTAGGCCCAGCGGCCACAGATACGCAGTATTTT. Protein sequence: CASSLGPAATDTQYF.

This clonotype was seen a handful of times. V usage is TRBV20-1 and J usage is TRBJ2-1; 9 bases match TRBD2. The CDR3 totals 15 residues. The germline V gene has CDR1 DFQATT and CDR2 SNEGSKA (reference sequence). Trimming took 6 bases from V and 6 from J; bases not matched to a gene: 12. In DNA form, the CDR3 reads TGCAGTGCCCCATCGCCGGGACTAGCCCGCAATGAGCAGTTCTTC. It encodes CSAPSPGLARNEQFF.

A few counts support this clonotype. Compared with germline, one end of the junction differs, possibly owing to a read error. The CDR3 reads CATSVQNSNHPQHF. The CDR3, as DNA: TGTGCCACCAGCGTACAAAATAGCAATCACCCCCAGCATTTT. V and J are TRBV24-1 and TRBJ1-5, with unresolved D. The germline V gene has CDR1 KGHDR and CDR2 SFDVKD. The CDR3 length is 14 residues.

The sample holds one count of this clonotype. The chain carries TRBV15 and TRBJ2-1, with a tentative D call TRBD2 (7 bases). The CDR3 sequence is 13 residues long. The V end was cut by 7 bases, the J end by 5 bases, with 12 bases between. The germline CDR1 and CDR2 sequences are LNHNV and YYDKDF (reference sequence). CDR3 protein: CATNKGGHNEQFF. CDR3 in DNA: TGTGCCACCAACAAGGGGGGGCACAATGAGCAGTTCTTC. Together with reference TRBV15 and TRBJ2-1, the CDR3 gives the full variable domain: DAMVIQNPRYQVTQFGKPVTLSCSQTLNHNVMYWYQQKSSQAPKLLFHYYDKDFNNEADTPDNFQSRRPNTSFCFLDIRSPGLGDTAMYLCATNKGGHNEQFFGPGTRLTVL.

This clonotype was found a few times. The CDR3 reads CSVEDPRGREKLFF. The DNA for the CDR3 is TGCAGCGTTGAAGATCCGCGGGGGCGGGAAAAACTGTTTTTT. V usage is TRBV29-1 and J usage is TRBJ1-4, with D maybe TRBD1 (6 bases). This CDR3 region has 14 residues. CDR1 is SQVTM, CDR2 ANQGSEA, per germline. The V end was cut by 0 bases, the J end by 8 bases, with 13 bases between.

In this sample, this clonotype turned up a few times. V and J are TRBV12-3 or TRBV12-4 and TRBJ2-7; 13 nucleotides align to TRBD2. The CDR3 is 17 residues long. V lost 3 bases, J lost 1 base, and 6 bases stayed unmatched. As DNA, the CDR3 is TGTGCCAGCAGTTTTGGTACTAGCGGGAGGGGGTCCTACGAGCAGTACTTC. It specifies CASSFGTSGRGSYEQYF.

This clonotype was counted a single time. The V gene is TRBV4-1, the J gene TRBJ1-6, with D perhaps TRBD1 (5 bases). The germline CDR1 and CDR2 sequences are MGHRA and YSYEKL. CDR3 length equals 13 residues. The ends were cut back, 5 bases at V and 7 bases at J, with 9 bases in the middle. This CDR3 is CASSSNRNSPLHF. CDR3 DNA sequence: TGCGCCAGCAGCTCCAACAGGAATTCACCCCTCCACTTT.

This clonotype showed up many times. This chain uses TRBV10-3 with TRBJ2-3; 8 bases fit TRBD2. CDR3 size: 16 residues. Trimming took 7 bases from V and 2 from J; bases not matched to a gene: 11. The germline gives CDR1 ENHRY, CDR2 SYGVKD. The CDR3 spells CAIKTGGGTSTDTQYF. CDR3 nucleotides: TGTGCCATCAAGACAGGCGGGGGGACCTCCACAGATACGCAGTATTTT.

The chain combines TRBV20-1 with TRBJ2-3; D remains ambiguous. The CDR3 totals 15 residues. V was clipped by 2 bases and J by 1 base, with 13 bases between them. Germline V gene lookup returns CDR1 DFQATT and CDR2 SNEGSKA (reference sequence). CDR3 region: CSARNSKIRTDTQYF. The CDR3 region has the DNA TGCAGTGCTAGAAATTCGAAGATCCGCACAGATACGCAGTATTTT.

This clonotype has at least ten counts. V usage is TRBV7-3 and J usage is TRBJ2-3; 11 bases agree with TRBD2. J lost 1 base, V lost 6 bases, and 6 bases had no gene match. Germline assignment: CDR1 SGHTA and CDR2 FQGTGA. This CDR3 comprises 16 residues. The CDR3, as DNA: TGTGCCAGCAGTCCACTAGCGGGGGCCCGCACAGATACGCAGTATTTT. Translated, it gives CASSPLAGARTDTQYF.

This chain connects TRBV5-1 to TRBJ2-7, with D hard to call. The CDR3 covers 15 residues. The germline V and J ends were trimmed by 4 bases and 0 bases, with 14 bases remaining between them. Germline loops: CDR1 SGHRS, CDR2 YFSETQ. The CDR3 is CASSRTSQSSYEQYF. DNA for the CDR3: TGCGCCAGCAGCCGTACTTCCCAGAGCTCCTACGAGCAGTACTTC.

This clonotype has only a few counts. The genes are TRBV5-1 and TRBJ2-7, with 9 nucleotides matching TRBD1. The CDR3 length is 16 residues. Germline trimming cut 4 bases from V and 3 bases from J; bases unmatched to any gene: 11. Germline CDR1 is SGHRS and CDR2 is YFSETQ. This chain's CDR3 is CASSRGGTGQGYEQYF. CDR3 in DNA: TGCGCCAGCAGCCGAGGAGGGACAGGGCAAGGCTACGAGCAGTACTTC.

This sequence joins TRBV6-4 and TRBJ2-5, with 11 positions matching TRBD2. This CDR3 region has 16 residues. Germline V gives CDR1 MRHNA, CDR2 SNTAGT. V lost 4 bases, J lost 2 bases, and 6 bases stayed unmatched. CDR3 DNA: TGTGCCAGCAGTGGGGCGAGACTAGCGGGGCAAGAGACCCAGTACTTC. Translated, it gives CASSGARLAGQETQYF.

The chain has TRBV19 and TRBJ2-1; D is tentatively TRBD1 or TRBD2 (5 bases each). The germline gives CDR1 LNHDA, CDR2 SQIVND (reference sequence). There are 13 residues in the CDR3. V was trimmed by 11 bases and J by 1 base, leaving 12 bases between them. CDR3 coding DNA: TGTGCCGTAAAGGGACGATCCTACAATGAGCAGTTCTTC. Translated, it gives CAVKGRSYNEQFF.

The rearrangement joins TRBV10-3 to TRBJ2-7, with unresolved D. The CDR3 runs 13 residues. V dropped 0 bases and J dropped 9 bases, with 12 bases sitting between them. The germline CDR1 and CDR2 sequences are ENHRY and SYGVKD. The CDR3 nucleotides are TGTGCCATCAGTGAGTCTAAACGGAGTGGGCAGTACTTC. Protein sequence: CAISESKRSGQYF.

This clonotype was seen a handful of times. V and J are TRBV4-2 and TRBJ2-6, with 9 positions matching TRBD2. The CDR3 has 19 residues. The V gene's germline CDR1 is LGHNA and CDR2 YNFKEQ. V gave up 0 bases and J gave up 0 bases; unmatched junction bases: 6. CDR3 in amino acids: CASSQDSGTSISGANVLTF. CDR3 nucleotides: TGTGCCAGCAGCCAAGATAGCGGGACTAGCATCTCTGGGGCCAACGTCCTGACTTTC.

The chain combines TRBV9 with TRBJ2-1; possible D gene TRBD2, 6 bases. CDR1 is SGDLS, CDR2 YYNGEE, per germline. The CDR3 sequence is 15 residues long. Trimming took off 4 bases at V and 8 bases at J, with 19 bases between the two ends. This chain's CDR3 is CASSPAGREPDEQFF. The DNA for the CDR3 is TGTGCCAGCAGCCCGGCAGGACGGGAGCCCGATGAGCAGTTCTTC.

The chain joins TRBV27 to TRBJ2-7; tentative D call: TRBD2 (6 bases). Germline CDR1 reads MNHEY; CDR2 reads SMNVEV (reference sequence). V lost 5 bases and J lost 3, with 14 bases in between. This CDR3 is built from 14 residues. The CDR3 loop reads CASSRGTSYYEQYF. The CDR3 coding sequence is TGTGCCAGCAGTCGGGGGACCTCGTACTACGAGCAGTACTTC.

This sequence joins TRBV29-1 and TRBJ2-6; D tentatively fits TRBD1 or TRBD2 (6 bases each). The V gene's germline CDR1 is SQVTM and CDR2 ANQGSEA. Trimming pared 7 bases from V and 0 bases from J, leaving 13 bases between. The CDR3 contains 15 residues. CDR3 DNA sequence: TGCAGCGCCTCGGGGGCGTCCTCTGGGGCCAACGTCCTGACTTTC. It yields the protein CSASGASSGANVLTF.

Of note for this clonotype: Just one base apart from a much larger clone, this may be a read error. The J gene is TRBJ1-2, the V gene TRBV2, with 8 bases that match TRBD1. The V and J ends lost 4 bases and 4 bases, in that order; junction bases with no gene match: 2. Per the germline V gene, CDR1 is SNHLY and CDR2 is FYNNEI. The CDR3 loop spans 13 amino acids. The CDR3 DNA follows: TGTGCCAGCAGTGCGGGACAGGCCTATGGCTACACCTTC. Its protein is CASSAGQAYGYTF.

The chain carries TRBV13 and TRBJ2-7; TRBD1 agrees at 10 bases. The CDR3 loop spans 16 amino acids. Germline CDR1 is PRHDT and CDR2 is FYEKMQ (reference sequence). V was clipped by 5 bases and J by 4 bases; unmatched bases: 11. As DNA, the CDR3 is TGTGCCAGCAGCCTGGGAGCGGGACAGGGGTCTTACGAGCAGTACTTC. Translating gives CASSLGAGQGSYEQYF.

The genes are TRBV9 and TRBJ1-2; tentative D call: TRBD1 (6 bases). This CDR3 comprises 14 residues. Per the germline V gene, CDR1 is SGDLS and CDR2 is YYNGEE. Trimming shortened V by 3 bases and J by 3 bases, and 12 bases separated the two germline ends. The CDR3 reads CASSETGWDYGYTF. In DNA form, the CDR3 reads TGTGCCAGCAGCGAAACAGGGTGGGACTATGGCTACACCTTC.

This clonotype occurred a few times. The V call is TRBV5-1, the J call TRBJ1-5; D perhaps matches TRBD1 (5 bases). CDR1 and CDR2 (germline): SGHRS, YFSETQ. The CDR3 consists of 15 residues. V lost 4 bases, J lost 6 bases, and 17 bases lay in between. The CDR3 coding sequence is TGCGCCAGCAGCCCCGACAGCGGAGTCGGTCAGCCCCAGCATTTT. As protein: CASSPDSGVGQPQHF.

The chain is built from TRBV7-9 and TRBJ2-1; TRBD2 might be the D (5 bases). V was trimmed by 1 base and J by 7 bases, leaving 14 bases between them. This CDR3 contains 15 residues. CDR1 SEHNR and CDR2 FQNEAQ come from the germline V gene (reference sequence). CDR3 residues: CASSLGGFTRNEQFF. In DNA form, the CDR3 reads TGTGCCAGCAGCTTAGGCGGGTTCACGAGGAATGAGCAGTTCTTC.

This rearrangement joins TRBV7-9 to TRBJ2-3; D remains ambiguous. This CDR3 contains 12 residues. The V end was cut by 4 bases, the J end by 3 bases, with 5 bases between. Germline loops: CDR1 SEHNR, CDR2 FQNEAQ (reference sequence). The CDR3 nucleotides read TGTGCCAGCAGCTCACATACAGATACGCAGTATTTT. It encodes CASSSHTDTQYF.